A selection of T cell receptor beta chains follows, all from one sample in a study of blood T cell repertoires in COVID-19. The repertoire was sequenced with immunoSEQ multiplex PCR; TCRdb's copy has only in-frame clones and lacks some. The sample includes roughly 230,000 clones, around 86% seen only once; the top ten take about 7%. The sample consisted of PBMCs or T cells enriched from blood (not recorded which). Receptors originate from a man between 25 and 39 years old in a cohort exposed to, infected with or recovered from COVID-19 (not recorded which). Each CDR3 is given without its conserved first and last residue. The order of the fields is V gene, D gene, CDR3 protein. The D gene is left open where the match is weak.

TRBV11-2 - ASSLVRETQY
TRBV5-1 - ASSLVGGENSPLH
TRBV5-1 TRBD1 ASAPRDRDYEQY
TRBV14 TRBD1 ASSPWTGDVYGYT
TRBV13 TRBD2 ASNKREREGETQY
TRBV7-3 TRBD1 ASSQTGGSYNEQF
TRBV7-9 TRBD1 ASSLAGTVNTEAF
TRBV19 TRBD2 ASRPTSSASTDTQY
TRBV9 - ASSVGVGRGYEQY
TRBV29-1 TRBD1 STSRGRGILETQY
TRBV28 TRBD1 ASIPRDRSNEKLF
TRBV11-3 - ASSPAKGFNEQF
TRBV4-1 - ASSERGTPSEAF
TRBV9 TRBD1 ASSPGGGYGYT
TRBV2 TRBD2 ASRFRASGTRISYEQY
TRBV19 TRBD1 ASTHRRGDREHQPQH
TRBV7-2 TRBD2 ASSYTPLAGVWQF
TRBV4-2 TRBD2 ASSQGPGTSGYYEQY
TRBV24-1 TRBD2 ATSDPVAGELETQY
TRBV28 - ASSRGQSNTEAF
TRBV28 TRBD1 ASSTPEGQGNYGYT
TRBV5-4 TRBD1 ASSLWGRTGGSYEQY
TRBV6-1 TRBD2 ASSESGTSGNLLGNEQF
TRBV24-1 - ATSDQFPGQGDQPQH
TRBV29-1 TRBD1 SVAGGKANEKLF
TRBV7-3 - ASSSQGLFTGELF
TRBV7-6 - ASSPRGSGFYEQY
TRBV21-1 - ASNKDSPPSGANVLT
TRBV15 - ATSRDSRAGGANVLT
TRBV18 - ASSLKTGGETQY
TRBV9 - ASSTVEGGNYGYT
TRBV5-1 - ASSLGQSNYGYT
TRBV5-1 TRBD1 ASSLGVLGQPRSYNEQF
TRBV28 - AARREDNEQF
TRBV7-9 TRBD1 ASSATGQTSYEQY